The 18 T cell receptor beta chains given below trace back to one sample, sequenced in a study of vaccination and CD4 T cells after COVID-19. Treatment in this sample: approximately 11-day PBMC culture with coronavirus spike peptide pools or control peptides (ViraFEST assay). With the Oncomine TCR Beta short-read assay, DNA from cultured CD4+ T cells was sequenced. TCRdb itself ran the PCR reads through MiXCR, one entry per CDR3 protein. The table has some 11,000 distinct CDR3 sequences, roughly 26% seen once. These receptors have no known antigen. The sequenced sample was cultured CD4+ T cells from blood. The receptors derive from a human donor with COVID-19.

The chain recombines TRBV19 with TRBJ2-1; D not resolved. This CDR3 contains 15 residues. The germline V gene has CDR1 LNHDA and CDR2 SQIVND (reference sequence). V shed 6 bases and J shed 8 bases, with 20 bases lying between them. The CDR3 DNA reads TGTGCCAGTAGGACTCCAGGAGCCGCGGTGGATGAGCAGTTCTTC. Translation gives CASRTPGAAVDEQFF.

This chain links TRBV6-1 with TRBJ1-2, with 7 bases aligning to TRBD1. This CDR3 contains 11 residues. From germline, CDR1 is MNHNS and CDR2 SASEGT. J lost 6 bases, V lost 6 bases, and 1 base had no gene match. The CDR3 protein is CASRDRDGYTF. In nucleotides, the CDR3 is TGTGCCAGCAGAGACAGGGATGGCTACACCTTC.

The J gene is TRBJ2-7, the V gene TRBV6-2 or TRBV6-3; tentatively, D is TRBD1 or TRBD2 (5 bases each). Germline CDR1 and CDR2: MNHEY and SVGEGT. V was pared by 7 bases and J by 7 bases, with 17 bases between. CDR3 length: 13 residues. The CDR3 DNA follows: TGTGCCAGCACTCTCTTAAGGGGAGCGGAGCAGTACTTC. This sequence encodes CASTLLRGAEQYF.

CDR3 loop: CASSSDSRNTEAFF. The CDR3 nucleotides read TGTGCCAGCTCATCCGACAGTAGGAACACTGAAGCTTTCTTT. The chain carries TRBV18 and TRBJ1-1; D perhaps matches TRBD1 (5 bases). The CDR3 covers 14 residues. The germline V gene encodes CDR1 KGHSH and CDR2 LQKENI. V gave up 5 bases and J gave up 1 base, with 11 bases separating them.

This sequence joins TRBV6-4 and TRBJ2-1; perhaps TRBD2 as D (5 bases). Germline V gives CDR1 MRHNA, CDR2 SNTAGT. V shed 8 bases and J shed 7 bases, with 12 bases lying between them. The CDR3 is 12 residues long. The CDR3 nucleotides are TGTGCCAGCGGCCTAGCTGGGAATGAGCAGTTCTTC. As protein: CASGLAGNEQFF.

In regard to this clonotype: No conserved phenylalanine or tryptophan is present at the end of the CDR3, so a read error is the likely explanation. The chain carries TRBV2 and TRBJ2-5, with D possibly matching TRBD1 (5 bases). This CDR3 spans 11 amino acids. Trimming left V 7 bases short and J 4 bases short, with 7 bases between. The V gene's germline CDR1 is SNHLY and CDR2 FYNNEI. CDR3 loop: CASKDIETQYS. The CDR3 coding sequence is TGTGCCAGCAAGGACATAGAGACCCAGTACTCC.

This chain joins TRBV28 and TRBJ1-1; no definite D call. The V end was cut by 4 bases, the J end by 2 bases, with 8 bases between. From germline, CDR1 is MDHEN and CDR2 SYDVKM. The CDR3 is made up of 13 amino acids. As DNA, the CDR3 is TGTGCCAGCAGTTCCCTCACTAACACTGAAGCTTTCTTT. As protein: CASSSLTNTEAFF.

The J gene is TRBJ2-2, the V gene TRBV6-1, with TRBD1 matching over 9 bases. Trimming removed 1 base from V and 6 bases from J; junction bases left unmatched: 6. The CDR3 runs to 16 residues. Germline V gives CDR1 MNHNS, CDR2 SASEGT. This chain's CDR3 is CASSEGGTGNPGELFF. In nucleotides, the CDR3 is TGTGCCAGCAGTGAAGGTGGGACAGGGAATCCCGGGGAGCTGTTTTTT.

The sample holds a few counts of this clonotype. The rearrangement links TRBV20-1 to TRBJ2-3, with D unresolved. This CDR3 has 12 amino acids. V was clipped by 2 bases and J by 2 bases, with 5 bases between them. Per the germline V gene, CDR1 is DFQATT and CDR2 is SNEGSKA (reference sequence). CDR3: CSARLHTDTQYF. CDR3 sequence (DNA): TGCAGTGCTAGACTCCACACAGATACGCAGTATTTT.

The V call is TRBV27, the J call TRBJ1-4; D not certain. This CDR3 region has 15 residues. With 2 bases removed from V and 8 bases from J, the gap between germline ends came to 15 bases. The germline V gene encodes CDR1 MNHEY and CDR2 SMNVEV (reference sequence). CDR3 sequence: CASSLIQAGREKLFF. The CDR3 DNA reads TGTGCCAGCAGTTTAATCCAGGCCGGCAGGGAAAAACTGTTTTTT.

This chain joins TRBV7-3 and TRBJ2-5, with 9 bases lining up with TRBD2. The length of the CDR3 is 13 residues. The trim removed 5 bases at V and 3 bases at J, leaving 1 base unmatched. Germline values: CDR1 SGHTA, CDR2 FQGTGA. The CDR3 spells CASSPSGKETQYF. DNA of the CDR3: TGTGCCAGCAGCCCTAGCGGGAAAGAGACCCAGTACTTC.

V and J are TRBV12-3 or TRBV12-4 and TRBJ2-7, with a weak D call TRBD2 (5 bases). The CDR3 covers 14 residues. V lost 6 bases to trimming and J lost 5 bases, with 17 bases between them. CDR3 loop: CASRSGGLAHEQYF. CDR3 in DNA: TGTGCCAGCAGGTCAGGAGGTCTGGCCCACGAGCAGTACTTC.

This clonotype showed up just a few times. The V gene is TRBV19, the J gene TRBJ1-5, with a weak D call TRBD1 (5 bases). This CDR3 is built from 18 residues. The V end was cut by 4 bases, the J end by 0 bases, with 19 bases between. From germline, CDR1 is LNHDA and CDR2 SQIVND (reference sequence). This chain's CDR3 is CASSNWFVGQGSNQPQHF. The CDR3 DNA is TGTGCCAGTAGTAATTGGTTCGTCGGGCAGGGTAGCAATCAGCCCCAGCATTTT.

V gene TRBV6-1 combines with J gene TRBJ2-2, with D possibly TRBD1 on 6 matching bases. The CDR3 length is 16 residues. The V gene lost 4 bases and the J gene lost 4 bases, with 16 bases spanning the gap. CDR1 is MNHNS and CDR2 is SASEGT in the germline V gene. The CDR3 spells CASSVPVGHLTGELFF. In DNA form, the CDR3 reads TGTGCCAGCAGTGTGCCCGTGGGACATCTCACCGGGGAGCTGTTTTTT.

The rearrangement uses TRBV5-4 and TRBJ1-1, with TRBD1 matching 12 bases. J lost 5 bases, V lost 5 bases, and 4 bases had no gene match. This CDR3 comprises 14 residues. Germline CDR1 and CDR2: SGHNT and YYREEE (reference sequence). The CDR3 sequence is CASRGQGAGTEAFF. Here the CDR3 DNA reads TGTGCCAGCAGGGGACAGGGGGCGGGGACTGAAGCTTTCTTT. The full variable domain, its missing parts supplied by reference TRBV5-4 and TRBJ1-1, is ETGVTQSPTHLIKTRGQQVTLRCSSQSGHNTVSWYQQALGQGPQFIFQYYREEENGRGNFPPRFSGLQFPNYSSELNVNALELDDSALYLCASRGQGAGTEAFFGQGTRLTVV.

This clonotype appeared a few times. The J gene is TRBJ1-1, the V gene TRBV6-1; D is uncertain. This CDR3 is 14 amino acids long. Germline V lookup: CDR1 MNHNS, CDR2 SASEGT. Between the trimmed V and J ends, which lost 6 bases and 0 bases, there was a span of 11 bases. The CDR3 region is CASRIDVVNTEAFF. CDR3 nucleotides: TGTGCCAGCAGAATAGACGTCGTGAACACTGAAGCTTTCTTT.

The chain recombines TRBV6-1 with TRBJ2-6, with 7 positions matching TRBD1. V was pared by 7 bases and J by 4 bases, with 4 bases of the junction left unmatched. The CDR3 totals 14 residues. Germline CDR1 MNHNS, CDR2 SASEGT. CDR3 loop: CASTDRAGANVLTF. CDR3 DNA: TGTGCCAGCACTGACAGGGCCGGGGCCAACGTCCTGACTTTC.

The rearrangement uses TRBV14 and TRBJ2-2, with TRBD1 matching 7 bases. CDR1 and CDR2 from the germline V gene are SGHDN and FVKESK. J was trimmed by 13 bases and V by 0 bases; bases with no gene match: 5. The CDR3 contains 13 residues. The CDR3: CASSQEARQGLFF. In DNA form, the CDR3 reads TGTGCCAGCAGCCAAGAGGCCCGACAGGGGCTGTTTTTT.